A selection of T cell receptor beta chains follows, all from one sample in a study of CD8+CD57+ T cells in acquired aplastic anemia. From the reads, TCRdb called clonotypes with MiXCR, one entry per CDR3 protein. Among fewer than 200,000 distinct CDR3 sequences listed, approximately 40% were seen once. The sample comprised sorted CD4+, CD8+, or CD8+CD57+ T cells (not recorded which) from PBMCs. The receptor set was obtained from a human donor in good health. Each CDR3 is given with its conserved first and last residue. The D gene is left open where the match is weak. Not all rows give a size; the values are once, few, many and, for expanded clones, a class.

>-|TRBV5-1|-|TRBJ2-3
TGCGCCAGCAGCTTGGCCGAGTCGACAGATACGCAGTATTTT
CASSLAESTDTQYF
>-|TRBV12-3/TRBV12-4|-|TRBJ1-5
TGTGCCAGCAGTTTAATTTTTACCCCTCAGCCCCAGCATTTT
CASSLIFTPQPQHF
>many|TRBV5-5|-|TRBJ1-5
TGTGCCAGCAGCTTGGCAACTTTCTACGGCAATCAGCCCCAGCATTTT
CASSLATFYGNQPQHF
>-|TRBV24-1|TRBD2|TRBJ2-3
TGTGCCACCGGACTAGCGGGAGTTGGAGATACGCAGTATTTT
CATGLAGVGDTQYF
>-|TRBV2|TRBD2|TRBJ2-7
TGTGCCAGTATTCTCGGACTAGCGGGGGAGCAGTACTTC
CASILGLAGEQYF
>-|TRBV10-3|TRBD2|TRBJ2-3
TGTGCCATCAGTCCGGGACTAGTAATAGATACGCAGTATTTT
CAISPGLVIDTQYF
>-|TRBV2|-|TRBJ1-4
TGTGCCAGCAGTGATGGGAGGATGGGGGGGACTAATGAAAAACTGTTTTTC
CASSDGRMGGTNEKLFF
>few|TRBV2|-|TRBJ1-1
TGTGCCAGCCAGCTGAACACTGAAGCTTTCTTT
CASQLNTEAFF
>many|TRBV20-1|TRBD2|TRBJ2-1
TGCAGTGCCAGAATCGGGGGGTCGGGGAATGAGCAGTTCTTC
CSARIGGSGNEQFF
>-|TRBV10-3|-|TRBJ2-7
TGTGCCACAAATCAGGACTACGAGCAGTACTTC
CATNQDYEQYF
>-|TRBV5-6|-|TRBJ2-7
TGTGCCAGCAGCCCACCGGGGAGCGAGCAGTACTTC
CASSPPGSEQYF
>-|TRBV10-3|-|TRBJ2-7
TGTGCCATCAGTGAAGGCAGAGAAACTTACGAGCAGTACTTC
CAISEGRETYEQYF
>many|TRBV7-9|TRBD2|TRBJ2-1
TGTGCCAGCAGCTCGCTAGGGGGACTAGCGTCCCACAATGAGCAGTTCTTC
CASSSLGGLASHNEQFF
>many|TRBV5-8|-|TRBJ2-5
TGTGCCAGCAGCTCAACCAACACGGAGACCCAGTACTTC
CASSSTNTETQYF
>-|TRBV7-2|-|TRBJ1-1
TGTGCCGGCAGCTTAGCTGTCTACACTGAAGCTTTCTTT
CAGSLAVYTEAFF
>few|TRBV7-9|-|TRBJ2-7
TGTGCCAGCAGCTTAGTCGGCAGGGCCCACGAGCAGTACTTC
CASSLVGRAHEQYF
>-|TRBV5-1|-|TRBJ2-3
TGCGCCAGCAGCTTGGCCCACCCGGGCACCACAGATACGCAGTATTTT
CASSLAHPGTTDTQYF
>many|TRBV5-5|-|TRBJ2-7
TGTGCCAGCAGCTTGGGGGCGGGGTTAGAGTACGAGCAGTACTTC
CASSLGAGLEYEQYF
>once|TRBV20-1|TRBD1|TRBJ2-3
TGCAGTGCTAATAAAGGACAGGGGTTTAGTACGCAGTATTTT
CSANKGQGFSTQYF
>many|TRBV19|TRBD1|TRBJ1-2
TGTGCCAGCAGACAGGGGGGGAACTATGGCTACACCTTC
CASRQGGNYGYTF
>-|TRBV2|-|TRBJ1-2
TGTGCCAGCAGTGGAGGACAGCTGCGACTTGGCTACACCTTC
CASSGGQLRLGYTF